These 10 T cell receptor beta chains share one sample of origin, sequenced in a study of neurological immune-mediated disorders. Each CDR3 protein is one row after TCRdb ran MiXCR on the 5' RACE reads. The sample contains some 30,000 distinct CDR3 sequences, approximately 21% of which appear only once. The sample comprised PBMCs. The receptors originated from a woman in her sixties in good health.

The sample holds many counts of this clonotype. This chain connects TRBV6-5 to TRBJ2-1, with D possibly TRBD1 on 6 matching bases. The CDR3 sequence is 15 residues long. Germline values: CDR1 MNHEY, CDR2 SVGAGI. Trimming stripped 6 bases from V and 2 bases from J, with 14 bases between. This CDR3 is CASRKSTGTYNEQFF. The CDR3 region has the DNA TGTGCCAGCAGGAAATCAACAGGGACCTACAATGAGCAGTTCTTC.

This clonotype was counted at least ten times. This chain uses TRBV7-3 with TRBJ2-3, with 11 bases matching TRBD2. The junction had 6 bases not matched to a gene; V was cut back by 5 bases and J by 5 bases. This CDR3 is 15 amino acids long. Germline values: CDR1 SGHTA, CDR2 FQGTGA. CDR3 nucleotide sequence: TGTGCCAGCAGCCCCTTAGCGGGAGGGGGAGATACGCAGTATTTT. Translation gives CASSPLAGGGDTQYF.

V is TRBV12-5 and J is TRBJ1-5; D gene uncertain. This CDR3 comprises 16 residues. Trimming pared 0 bases from V and 6 bases from J, leaving 15 bases between. Looked up from germline, CDR1 is LGHNT and CDR2 is FRNRAP. The CDR3 sequence is CASGLVQGFDGQPQHF. CDR3 nucleotide sequence: TGTGCTAGTGGTTTGGTACAAGGGTTCGATGGTCAGCCCCAGCATTTT.

This clonotype has a count of ten or more. The V gene is TRBV5-1, the J gene TRBJ2-1, with 9 nucleotides matching TRBD1. With V trimmed by 1 base and J by 3 bases, 2 bases remained unmatched. The CDR3 is 15 residues long. Germline loops: CDR1 SGHRS, CDR2 YFSETQ. The CDR3 DNA sequence: TGCGCCAGCAGCTTGTCGGGACAGGGCTACAATGAGCAGTTCTTC. Amino acids: CASSLSGQGYNEQFF.

This clonotype occurred many times. This chain links TRBV5-1 with TRBJ2-7; D possibly corresponds to TRBD1 (6 bases). CDR1 is SGHRS and CDR2 is YFSETQ in the germline V gene. The CDR3 has 12 residues. The V gene lost 0 bases and the J gene lost 9 bases, with 10 bases spanning the gap. The CDR3 sequence: CASSLDRVPQYF. The DNA for the CDR3 is TGCGCCAGCAGCTTGGACAGGGTTCCGCAGTACTTC.

This clonotype appeared many times. The chain is built from TRBV28 and TRBJ2-7; D ambiguous. The CDR3 runs to 15 residues. Trimming stripped 3 bases from V and 3 bases from J, with 15 bases between. Germline V gene data show CDR1 as MDHEN and CDR2 as SYDVKM. CDR3 residues: CASSLGTKSHYEQYF. The CDR3 nucleotides read TGTGCCAGCAGTTTGGGCACTAAGAGCCACTACGAGCAGTACTTC.

The table lists this clonotype with a few counts. One junction end disagrees with the germline gene, perhaps due to a read error. J is TRBJ2-1 and V is TRBV4-2; 8 bases match TRBD2. The CDR3 sequence is 15 residues long. CDR1 LGHNA and CDR2 YNFKEQ come from the germline V gene. The CDR3 sequence: CASSLAWRGDNEQLF. The CDR3 DNA reads as TGTGCCAGCAGCCTAGCTTGGCGGGGGGACAATGAGCAGTTATTC.

Many counts were recorded for this clonotype. This rearrangement joins TRBV7-9 to TRBJ2-1; no reliable D call. The V end lost 3 bases, the J end lost 7 bases, and 13 bases lay between the germline ends. This CDR3 region has 14 residues. Per the germline V gene, CDR1 is SEHNR and CDR2 is FQNEAQ (reference sequence). The CDR3 nucleotides read TGTGCCAGCAGCTTGGATCTTAGTGGAAATGAGCAGTTCTTC. It yields the protein CASSLDLSGNEQFF.

This clonotype came up many times. The rearrangement uses TRBV7-6 and TRBJ2-2; D may be TRBD1 (5 bases). The CDR3 covers 17 residues. Germline values: CDR1 SGHVS, CDR2 FNYEAQ. The V gene lost 1 base and the J gene lost 0 bases, with 12 bases spanning the gap. DNA for the CDR3: TGTGCCAGCAGCTTAGAGCAGGGATCTTCGAACACCGGGGAGCTGTTTTTT. It translates to CASSLEQGSSNTGELFF.

The chain carries TRBV9 and TRBJ2-1, with 9 positions matching TRBD2. With 0 bases clipped from V and 10 bases from J, the junction kept 8 bases outside the gene matches. The CDR3 extends over 15 amino acids. From germline, CDR1 is SGDLS and CDR2 YYNGEE. The CDR3 here is CASSVETELAGEQFF. CDR3 nucleotides: TGTGCCAGCAGCGTAGAAACAGAGCTAGCGGGAGAGCAGTTCTTC.